These 8 T cell receptor beta chains share one sample of origin, sequenced in a study of blood T cell repertoires in COVID-19. Produced via immunoSEQ multiplex PCR; TCRdb's table is partial and in-frame only. The table has just under 150,000 clones, over 85% seen once; the top ten hold around 1.5%. Sequencing was carried out using peripheral blood. These receptors came from a human donor in a cohort sampled during active COVID-19.

The rearrangement uses TRBV28 and TRBJ2-3; weak D call: TRBD2 (5 bases). With 5 bases removed from V and 5 bases from J, the gap between germline ends came to 8 bases. Germline V lookup: CDR1 MDHEN, CDR2 SYDVKM. The CDR3 length is 12 residues. The DNA for the CDR3 is TGTGCCAGCAGTACCGGGATAGATACGCAGTATTTT. Translating gives CASSTGIDTQYF.

V and J are TRBV4-3 and TRBJ2-3; the D gene is possibly TRBD1 (6 bases). With 1 base removed from V and 1 base from J, the gap between germline ends came to 6 bases. Germline CDR1 reads LGHNA; CDR2 reads YSLEER. The CDR3 has 14 residues. CDR3 DNA sequence: TGCGCCAGCAGCCAAGGGACAGGCACAGATACGCAGTATTTT. Its protein product is CASSQGTGTDTQYF.

The genes are TRBV4-1 and TRBJ1-2, with D possibly being TRBD1 (6 bases). This CDR3 has 14 amino acids. Per germline, CDR1 MGHRA and CDR2 YSYEKL. Trimming took off 1 base at V and 7 bases at J, with 13 bases between the two ends. DNA of the CDR3: TGCGCCAGCAGCCAAGTTGCGGGGGCGGGTGGCTACACCTTC. Its translation: CASSQVAGAGGYTF.

The chain combines TRBV7-2 with TRBJ2-3; 10 bases are a match to TRBD2. V was clipped by 3 bases and J by 2 bases; unmatched bases: 2. Germline values: CDR1 SGHTA, CDR2 FQGNSA. The CDR3 loop spans 15 amino acids. CDR3 nucleotide sequence: TGTGCCAGCAGCTTGAGCGGGGGGGACACAGATACGCAGTATTTT. It is translated as CASSLSGGDTDTQYF.

This clone is a singleton in its sample. The chain is built from TRBV6-5 and TRBJ1-2; D gene unclear. This CDR3 spans 15 amino acids. The germline CDR1 and CDR2 sequences are MNHEY and SVGAGI. Trimming took 6 bases from V and 0 from J, leaving 14 bases between them. The CDR3 sequence is CASRDPGAANYGYTF. In nucleotides, the CDR3 is TGTGCCAGCAGGGACCCGGGAGCAGCTAACTATGGCTACACCTTC.

The chain recombines TRBV4-1 with TRBJ2-7, with D hard to call. This CDR3 is 15 amino acids long. Germline-derived CDR1 and CDR2 are MGHRA and YSYEKL. V lost 2 bases and J 2 bases, leaving 13 bases between the germline ends. The CDR3 region has the DNA TGCGCCAGCAGCCAAAGCCCGAGAGGCACCTACGAGCAGTACTTC. Translated, it gives CASSQSPRGTYEQYF.

This chain uses TRBV25-1 with TRBJ1-2; TRBD1 agrees at 9 bases. Looked up from germline, CDR1 is MGHDK and CDR2 is SYGVNS. This CDR3 spans 15 amino acids. The trim removed 4 bases at V and 7 bases at J, leaving 10 bases unmatched. The CDR3 is CASSVDPDRGFGYTF. CDR3 DNA: TGTGCCAGCAGTGTAGATCCGGACAGGGGTTTTGGCTACACCTTC.

The chain recombines TRBV19 with TRBJ2-6; D unresolved. Germline CDR1 reads LNHDA; CDR2 reads SQIVND (reference sequence). The CDR3 runs 15 residues. The germline V and J ends were trimmed by 1 base and 2 bases, with 6 bases remaining between them. The CDR3 reads CASSIGGPGANVLTF. The CDR3 DNA sequence: TGTGCCAGTAGTATAGGCGGCCCTGGGGCCAACGTCCTGACTTTC.